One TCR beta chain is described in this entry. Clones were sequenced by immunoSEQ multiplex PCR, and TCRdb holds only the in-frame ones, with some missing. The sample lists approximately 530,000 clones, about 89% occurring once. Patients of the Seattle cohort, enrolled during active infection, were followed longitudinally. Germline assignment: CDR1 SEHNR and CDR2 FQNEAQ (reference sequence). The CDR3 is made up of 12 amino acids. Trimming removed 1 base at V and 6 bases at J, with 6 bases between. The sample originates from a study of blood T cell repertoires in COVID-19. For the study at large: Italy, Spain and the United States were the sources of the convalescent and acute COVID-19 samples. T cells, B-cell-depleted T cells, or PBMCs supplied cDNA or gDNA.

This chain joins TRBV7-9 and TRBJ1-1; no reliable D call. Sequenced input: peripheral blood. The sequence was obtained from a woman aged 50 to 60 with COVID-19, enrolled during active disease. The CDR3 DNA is TGTGCCAGCAGCTTAGGAGAGTCTGAAGCTTTCTTT. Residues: CASSLGESEAFF.